These 27 T cell receptor beta chains originate from one sample sequenced in a study of blood T cell repertoires in COVID-19. Profiling relied on immunoSEQ multiplex PCR, and the TCRdb table lists in-frame clones only, not all of them. The top ten hold roughly 0.8% of the sample, which has about 240,000 clones, around 90% seen once. Material for sequencing was peripheral blood. The receptor set was obtained from a woman younger than 45 with acute or convalescent COVID-19.

The CDR3 protein is CASSPRTGGTSGNTIYF. In nucleotides, the CDR3 is TGTGCCAGCAGCCCGCGGACAGGGGGGACCTCTGGAAACACCATATATTTT. The chain is built from TRBV16 and TRBJ1-3; 10 nucleotides line up with TRBD1. From germline, CDR1 is KGHSY and CDR2 FQNENV. CDR3 length: 17 amino acids. With V trimmed by 4 bases and J by 0 bases, 6 bases remained unmatched.

This rearrangement joins TRBV6-2 or TRBV6-3 to TRBJ2-3; 16 bases map to TRBD2. Germline trimming cut 5 bases from V and 3 bases from J; bases unmatched to any gene: 14. The CDR3 consists of 20 residues. The germline gives CDR1 MNHEY, CDR2 SVGEGT. The CDR3 protein is CASSPWGLAGGRKETDTQYF. CDR3 DNA: TGTGCCAGCAGTCCCTGGGGACTAGCGGGAGGGAGAAAGGAGACAGATACGCAGTATTTT.

The chain uses TRBV19 and TRBJ1-1; 8 bases fit TRBD1. Trimming took 6 bases from V and 2 from J; bases not matched to a gene: 5. Germline V gives CDR1 LNHDA, CDR2 SQIVND (reference sequence). The CDR3 length is 14 residues. CDR3 DNA: TGTGCCAGTAGCCTGGGACAGGCCAACACTGAAGCTTTCTTT. This codes for CASSLGQANTEAFF.

This clone has just one count. The V and J genes are TRBV30 and TRBJ2-7, with a tentative D call TRBD2 (6 bases). The CDR3 contains 14 residues. Germline-derived CDR1 and CDR2 are GTSNPN and SVGIG (reference sequence). Trimming cost V 2 bases and J 7 bases, with 18 bases left between them. CDR3 sequence: CAWSRLATPPEQYF. The DNA of the CDR3 is TGTGCCTGGAGTCGTCTAGCGACCCCTCCAGAGCAGTACTTC.

This clone was picked up one time. V usage is TRBV27 and J usage is TRBJ1-6; 10 nucleotides line up with TRBD1. Trimming cost V 5 bases and J 7 bases; bases outside gene matches: 5. CDR3 length equals 15 residues. From germline, CDR1 is MNHEY and CDR2 SMNVEV (reference sequence). This CDR3 reads CASSPPGQGNSPLHF. The CDR3 nucleotides are TGTGCCAGCAGTCCCCCGGGACAGGGGAATTCACCCCTCCACTTT.

The CDR3 loop reads CASGFLPQGNTIYF. The CDR3 region has the DNA TGTGCTAGTGGTTTCCTCCCACAGGGAAACACCATATATTTT. The rearrangement uses TRBV12-5 and TRBJ1-3, with D uncertain. Per germline, CDR1 LGHNT and CDR2 FRNRAP. The V end lost 3 bases, the J end lost 4 bases, and 10 bases lay between the germline ends. The CDR3 has 14 amino acids.

The J gene is TRBJ1-1, the V gene TRBV27; perhaps TRBD1 as D (6 bases). Germline V lookup: CDR1 MNHEY, CDR2 SMNVEV (reference sequence). V lost 5 bases and J lost 6, with 13 bases in between. The CDR3 is made up of 13 amino acids. The CDR3 nucleotides are TGTGCCAGCAGTACGGACAGTTTCTCTGAAGCTTTCTTT. This encodes CASSTDSFSEAFF.

This clone was seen only a few times. The chain is built from TRBV5-1 and TRBJ2-5; TRBD1 matches at 7 bases. This CDR3 comprises 15 residues. From germline, CDR1 is SGHRS and CDR2 YFSETQ. The J segment lost 4 bases and the V segment lost 4 bases, leaving 10 bases of the junction unmatched. The CDR3 nucleotides are TGCGCCAGCAGCCTGACAGGGCGTGATTTAGAGACCCAGTACTTC. Translation gives CASSLTGRDLETQYF.

The rearrangement joins TRBV6-5 to TRBJ2-7; the match to TRBD2 covers 7 bases. CDR1 is MNHEY and CDR2 is SVGAGI in the germline V gene. The CDR3 spans 13 residues. The V gene end was trimmed by 6 bases and the J gene end by 2 bases; junction bases not matched to a gene: 4. The CDR3 DNA reads TGTGCCAGCAGCGTGGGAGGGGCCTACGAGCAGTACTTC. Translated, it gives CASSVGGAYEQYF.

This clone has just one count. CDR3 in DNA: TGCGCCAGCAGCCAACCGCTAGCGGACTACAATGAGCAGTTCTTC. Translating it yields CASSQPLADYNEQFF. The chain uses TRBV4-3 and TRBJ2-1, with 7 bases that match TRBD2. Germline V gives CDR1 LGHNA, CDR2 YSLEER. V shed 2 bases and J 3 bases; nucleotides not matched to a gene: 4. CDR3 length: 15 residues.

The V and J genes are TRBV5-1 and TRBJ2-7, with D possibly being TRBD2 (6 bases). CDR1 is SGHRS and CDR2 is YFSETQ in the germline V gene. The CDR3 is 15 residues long. The germline V and J ends were trimmed by 2 bases and 6 bases, with 18 bases remaining between them. CDR3 in amino acids: CASSLGGLGFAEQYF. The DNA of the CDR3 is TGCGCCAGCAGCTTAGGAGGGCTCGGTTTTGCCGAGCAGTACTTC.

This rearrangement joins TRBV5-6 to TRBJ2-3, with 15 bases identical to TRBD2. CDR3 size: 19 residues. Germline V gene data show CDR1 as SGHDT and CDR2 as YYEEEE. J lost 2 bases, V lost 0 bases, and 7 bases had no gene match. For the CDR3, the DNA is TGTGCCAGCAGCTTGGCCGGGACTAGCGGGAGGAGGGACACAGATACGCAGTATTTT. The encoded protein is CASSLAGTSGRRDTDTQYF.

This chain uses TRBV19 with TRBJ2-1, with 7 bases fitting TRBD1. Germline assignment: CDR1 LNHDA and CDR2 SQIVND (reference sequence). V trimming: 2 bases; J trimming: 6 bases; junction bases outside the gene matches: 7. This CDR3 comprises 15 residues. The CDR3 reads CASSISGGSGNEQFF. Here the CDR3 DNA reads TGTGCCAGTAGTATATCAGGGGGATCGGGCAATGAGCAGTTCTTC.

This clone was picked up one time. The chain combines TRBV21-1 with TRBJ2-2; the table's D gene call, TRBD2, was not cross checked with the DNA. TRBV21-1 is a pseudogene. The CDR3 has 18 amino acids. For the CDR3, the DNA is TGTGCCAGCAGCAGAGAGGGACTATGGGAGATCGAGGACGGGGAGCTGTTTTTT. It is translated as CASSREGLWEIEDGELFF.

This clone appeared a single time. The genes are TRBV30 and TRBJ1-4; 12 nucleotides line up with TRBD1. This CDR3 has 15 residues. V gave up 3 bases and J gave up 6 bases; unmatched junction bases: 5. The germline V gene has CDR1 GTSNPN and CDR2 SVGIG (reference sequence). CDR3 sequence: CAWRGQGAIDEKLFF. CDR3 in DNA: TGTGCCTGGAGGGGACAGGGGGCAATTGATGAAAAACTGTTTTTT.

The gene calls are TRBV6-5 and TRBJ2-7, with D perhaps matching TRBD1 (6 bases). The CDR3 totals 15 residues. The V and J ends lost 7 bases and 3 bases respectively, with 19 bases between them. The germline V gene encodes CDR1 MNHEY and CDR2 SVGAGI. The CDR3 sequence: CASNREVRRGYEQYF. In DNA form, the CDR3 reads TGTGCCAGCAACAGGGAAGTACGCAGGGGCTACGAGCAGTACTTC.

This sequence joins TRBV12-5 and TRBJ2-2, with a possible D match to TRBD2 (5 bases). The CDR3 consists of 14 residues. V shed 3 bases and J shed 4 bases, with 9 bases lying between them. Germline lookup yields CDR1 LGHNT and CDR2 FRNRAP. CDR3 sequence: CASGLWSGTGELFF. The DNA for the CDR3 is TGTGCTAGTGGTTTATGGAGCGGCACCGGGGAGCTGTTTTTT.

In its sample, this clone was seen once. This chain uses TRBV6-6 with TRBJ2-3; a weak D match, TRBD2 (6 bases). The CDR3 length is 12 residues. Germline loops: CDR1 MNHNY, CDR2 SVGAGI (reference sequence). V was pared by 11 bases and J by 2 bases, with 11 bases between. The CDR3 region is CASAGTTDTQYF. Written as DNA, the CDR3 is TGTGCCTCCGCGGGGACCACAGATACGCAGTATTTT.

This clone appeared a single time. The chain is built from TRBV19 and TRBJ1-6; tentative D call: TRBD1 (5 bases). The CDR3 is 16 residues long. V was shortened by 5 bases and J by 10 bases, with 21 bases between the two germline ends. The germline CDR1 and CDR2 sequences are LNHDA and SQIVND (reference sequence). The CDR3 spells CASSPAGLSYGSPLHF. DNA for the CDR3: TGTGCCAGTAGTCCGGCGGGACTCTCCTATGGCTCACCCCTCCACTTT.

This chain connects TRBV19 to TRBJ2-5; tentatively, D is TRBD2 (6 bases). Germline V CDR1 and CDR2: LNHDA, SQIVND (reference sequence). V was shortened by 3 bases and J by 4 bases, with 18 bases between the two germline ends. This CDR3 has 16 amino acids. The CDR3 here is CASSILGGGAGETQYF. CDR3 bases: TGTGCCAGTAGTATTCTGGGAGGTGGGGCAGGAGAGACCCAGTACTTC.

This chain joins TRBV18 and TRBJ2-5; TRBD1 might be the D (5 bases). The CDR3 sequence is 14 residues long. Between the trimmed V and J ends, which lost 3 bases and 5 bases, there was a span of 13 bases. The germline V gene has CDR1 KGHSH and CDR2 LQKENI. This chain's CDR3 is CASSPQAGRETQYF. The DNA for the CDR3 is TGTGCCAGCTCACCCCAGGCAGGGCGGGAGACCCAGTACTTC. Drawing the rest from reference TRBV18 and TRBJ2-5, the complete variable domain is NAGVMQNPRHLVRRRGQEARLRCSPMKGHSHVYWYRQLPEEGLKFMVYLQKENIIDESGMPKERFSAEFPKEGPSILRIQQVVRGDSAAYFCASSPQAGRETQYFGPGTRLLVL.

The rearrangement joins TRBV13 to TRBJ2-7; perhaps TRBD2 as D (6 bases). The germline V and J ends were trimmed by 3 bases and 5 bases, with 11 bases remaining between them. The length of the CDR3 is 13 residues. Germline CDR1 and CDR2: PRHDT and FYEKMQ (reference sequence). Written as DNA, the CDR3 is TGTGCCAGCAGCTTGGGGGGTCAAGACGAGCAGTACTTC. Translating it yields CASSLGGQDEQYF.

This sequence joins TRBV9 and TRBJ2-1; 13 nucleotides agree with TRBD2. CDR1 is SGDLS, CDR2 YYNGEE, per germline. Losses at the gene ends were 3 bases for V and 9 bases for J; bases not matched to a gene: 9. The CDR3 runs 16 residues. The CDR3 DNA follows: TGTGCCAGCAGCGGGGACGGACTAGCGGGAGAGGGTGAGCAGTTCTTC. It translates to CASSGDGLAGEGEQFF.

CDR3 bases: TGTGCCAGTAGTATAGGGCAGGTTCGGTTCTTC. Protein product: CASSIGQVRFF. V and J are TRBV19 and TRBJ2-1; D not certain. This CDR3 has 11 residues. V lost 1 base, J lost 15 bases, and 10 bases lay in between. Looked up from germline, CDR1 is LNHDA and CDR2 is SQIVND (reference sequence). Supplemented by reference TRBV19 and TRBJ2-1, the full variable domain reads DGGITQSPKYLFRKEGQNVTLSCEQNLNHDAMYWYRQDPGQGLRLIYYSQIVNDFQKGDIAEGYSVSREKKESFPLTVTSAQKNPTAFYLCASSIGQVRFFGPGTRLTVL.

The chain uses TRBV11-3 and TRBJ2-1; 12 bases match TRBD2. This CDR3 is 15 amino acids long. CDR1 and CDR2 (germline): SGHNT, YENEEA. V shed 5 bases, J shed 7 bases, and the junction held 6 bases outside the gene matches. Here the CDR3 reads CASSPGLAGSNEQFF. In nucleotides, the CDR3 is TGTGCCAGCAGCCCCGGACTAGCGGGATCTAATGAGCAGTTCTTC.

The chain carries TRBV7-2 and TRBJ2-2, with a weak D call TRBD2 (5 bases). Trimming shortened V by 5 bases and J by 0 bases, and 16 bases separated the two germline ends. There are 17 residues in the CDR3. Germline CDR1 and CDR2: SGHTA and FQGNSA. CDR3 region: CASSRLVGLPNTGELFF. The DNA for the CDR3 is TGTGCCAGCAGCCGCCTCGTTGGACTCCCGAACACCGGGGAGCTGTTTTTT.

This sequence joins TRBV12-3 or TRBV12-4 and TRBJ2-3, with D maybe TRBD1 (5 bases). V lost 6 bases and J 2 bases, leaving 9 bases between the germline ends. The CDR3 totals 13 residues. The CDR3 DNA sequence: TGTGCCAGCAGATCAGGGAACACAGATACGCAGTATTTT. Encoded protein: CASRSGNTDTQYF.